This TCR beta chain was identified in a study of control samples from healthy donors and cancer patients. Clones were sequenced by immunoSEQ multiplex PCR, and TCRdb holds only the in-frame ones, with some missing. The table records some 120,000 clones, about 95% of them present only once. This CDR3 comprises 11 residues. Between the trimmed V and J ends, which lost 1 base and 6 bases, there was a span of 4 bases. Germline V lookup: CDR1 MDHEN, CDR2 SYDVKM. The chain is built from TRBV28 and TRBJ2-7; no definite D call. The specimen was blood. This TCR came from a man aged 25-45 years in good health. The DNA of the CDR3 is TGTGCCAGCAGTTTATTTGGCGAGCAGTACTTC. Its translation: CASSLFGEQYF.